This T cell receptor (beta chain) came from a study of Graves' ophthalmopathy and Graves' hyperthyroidism. Study observations and caveats: Ophthalmopathy progression predictions by the model showed approximately 79% specificity and 60% to 71% sensitivity. Separation of ophthalmopathy from stable hyperthyroidism was achieved by a 13-signature model, at roughly 88% sensitivity and 70% to 82% specificity. The blood repertoire also included most expanded thyroid clonotypes above 0.001 frequency.

Germline V gene lookup returns CDR1 SQVTM and CDR2 ANQGSEA. Trimming pared 6 bases from V and 5 bases from J, leaving 14 bases between. The CDR3 loop spans 13 amino acids. Ineligible for inclusion were patients with other autoimmune diseases, uncontrolled infections, pregnancy or lactation. This clonotype came up many times. The antigen remains undetermined. Amplification from RNA transcripts yielded the TCR beta CDR3 regions. The first-round RT-PCR employed HTBI primers together with the Qiagen OneStep RT-PCR kit. A multiplex PCR was then performed as the second round. TCRdb independently ran MiXCR on the multiplex PCR reads; one entry per CDR3 protein. The table lists hundreds of thousands of distinct CDR3 sequences, around a fifth of them singletons.

The TCR was taken from a woman under 30 with stable Graves' hyperthyroidism. This chain links TRBV29-1 with TRBJ1-3; D is ambiguous. Input material: peripheral blood. The CDR3 bases are TGCAGCGTGCTAGGGAATTCGAGAAACACCATATATTTT. Protein: CSVLGNSRNTIYF.